The subject of this entry is one T cell receptor (beta chain). The data were obtained in a study of blood T cell repertoires in COVID-19. CDR1 and CDR2 (germline): SQVTM, ANQGSEA. The CDR3 is 16 residues long. Deletions cut 0 bases from V and 8 bases from J, with 19 bases between. Only in-frame clones appear in the TCRdb table, and some are missing; sequencing was by immunoSEQ multiplex PCR. The sample carries about 50,000 clones, more than 70% recorded once. This clonotype was obtained from a man aged 55 to 70 with acute or convalescent COVID-19. What was sequenced was peripheral blood. This chain joins TRBV29-1 and TRBJ1-4; D perhaps matches TRBD1 (5 bases). The CDR3 DNA is TGCAGCGTTGAAGATCCTAGGACCGGGGAGGGGGAAAAACTGTTTTTT. Protein product: CSVEDPRTGEGEKLFF.